This T cell receptor (beta chain) was recorded in a study of blood T cell repertoires in COVID-19. Only in-frame clones appear in the TCRdb table, and some are missing; sequencing was by immunoSEQ multiplex PCR. This table holds some 400,000 clones, more than 75% found once. This CDR3 is 16 amino acids long. Trimming at V came to 7 bases and at J to 1 base, leaving 8 bases not matched to a gene. CDR1 is LNHDA and CDR2 is SQIVND in the germline V gene (reference sequence). The TCR comes from a human donor in a cohort sampled during active COVID-19. The sequencing sample was made of peripheral blood. The chain carries TRBV19 and TRBJ2-3; 10 bases match TRBD2. CDR3 sequence reads: CASIDSGRAGTDTQYF. The CDR3 DNA follows: TGTGCCAGTATCGACAGCGGGAGGGCCGGCACAGATACGCAGTATTTT. Looking up the rest from reference TRBV19 and TRBJ2-3 gives the full variable domain: DGGITQSPKYLFRKEGQNVTLSCEQNLNHDAMYWYRQDPGQGLRLIYYSQIVNDFQKGDIAEGYSVSREKKESFPLTVTSAQKNPTAFYLCASIDSGRAGTDTQYFGPGTRLTVL.